These 16 T cell receptor beta chains were all obtained from the same sample, sequenced in a study of regulatory T cells in long-lasting Graves disease. Arm-PCR of CDR3 regions and iRepertoire HTBI primers were used to build TCR beta libraries. TCRdb reprocessed the multiplex PCR reads with MiXCR, giving one entry per CDR3 protein. The table shows hundreds of thousands of distinct CDR3 sequences, with less than 25% occurring only once. Time point reported: persistent/refractory GD, antithyroid drugs over 5 years with positive TRAb. RNA from PBMCs was the source of the TCR library. Source: peripheral blood mononuclear cells (PBMCs), taken when the disease was refractory, from a patient treated with antithyroid drugs. Source of these receptors: a female donor with Graves disease.

Notes on this clonotype: A read error may explain this, as a much larger clone is one base away. The V and J genes are TRBV6-1 and TRBJ2-2; D might be TRBD1 (7 bases). The CDR3 contains 19 residues. The germline CDR1 and CDR2 sequences are MNHNS and SASEGT. As DNA, the CDR3 is TGTGCCAGCAGTGAGACTCTGGGTATCAGGGGGGCGAACACCGGGGAGCTGCTTTTT. This gives the protein CASSETLGIRGANTGELLF.

This clonotype was found once. This may arise from a read error, as a much more abundant clone is one base away. The chain employs TRBV7-8 and TRBJ2-7; no reliable D call. The germline V gene encodes CDR1 SGHVS and CDR2 FQNEAQ. The CDR3 is 12 amino acids. The CDR3 DNA sequence: TGTGTCAGCAAAGCGATCTCGTACGAGCAGTACTTC. This codes for CVSKAISYEQYF.

This chain links TRBV29-1 with TRBJ2-1; 14 positions match TRBD2. Trimming removed 4 bases from V and 6 bases from J; junction bases left unmatched: 8. Germline loops: CDR1 SQVTM, CDR2 ANQGSEA. This CDR3 has 16 amino acids. CDR3 sequence reads: CSVGGTSGSIVNEQFF. The CDR3 DNA reads TGCAGCGTTGGCGGGACTAGCGGGAGCATAGTCAATGAGCAGTTCTTC.

This clonotype was detected ten times or more. The V call is TRBV7-8, the J call TRBJ2-1; D remains ambiguous. The CDR3 covers 14 residues. Germline V CDR1 and CDR2: SGHVS, FQNEAQ. Trimming pared 5 bases from V and 3 bases from J, leaving 11 bases between. In DNA form, the CDR3 reads TGTGCCAGCAGCCGGGCTGCCCTCTACAATGAGCAGTTCTTC. Translating gives CASSRAALYNEQFF.

This clonotype came up many times. The chain is built from TRBV6-1 and TRBJ2-7; 7 positions match TRBD1. Trimming at V came to 4 bases and at J to 0 bases, leaving 0 bases not matched to a gene. Germline lookup yields CDR1 MNHNS and CDR2 SASEGT. This CDR3 is 13 amino acids long. CDR3 nucleotides: TGTGCCAGCAGTGCAGGGGGCTCCTACGAGCAGTACTTC. Its protein is CASSAGGSYEQYF.

This clonotype was detected ten times or more. The chain employs TRBV28 and TRBJ2-7; no clear D gene. V shed 3 bases and J shed 2 bases, with 8 bases lying between them. CDR1 and CDR2 (germline): MDHEN, SYDVKM. The CDR3 is 13 amino acids. The CDR3, as DNA: TGTGCCAGCAGTTTCTTGCGGACCTACGAGCAGTACTTC. Protein product: CASSFLRTYEQYF.

V and J are TRBV5-6 and TRBJ2-5; 8 nucleotides line up with TRBD1. V lost 4 bases and J lost 7; bases outside the gene matches: 9. This CDR3 contains 14 residues. From germline, CDR1 is SGHDT and CDR2 YYEEEE. CDR3: CASSTRTGTGTQYF. The CDR3 nucleotides are TGTGCCAGCAGCACCCGGACAGGGACAGGGACCCAGTACTTC.

This clonotype was recorded many times. V usage is TRBV12-3 or TRBV12-4 and J usage is TRBJ2-5; possible D gene TRBD1, 6 bases. Trimming left V 6 bases short and J 7 bases short, with 15 bases between. The CDR3 contains 13 residues. Here the CDR3 reads CASSPTGMGTQYF. The CDR3 bases are TGTGCCAGCAGCCCTACAGGGATGGGGACCCAGTACTTC.

Details on this clonotype: This clone may be a read error of a much larger clone one base away. The V call is TRBV28, the J call TRBJ1-2; tentative D call: TRBD1 (6 bases). V dropped 6 bases and J dropped 7 bases, with 15 bases sitting between them. Germline V lookup: CDR1 MDHEN, CDR2 SYDVKM. This CDR3 is built from 13 residues. DNA of the CDR3: TGTGCCAGCAGGAATACAGGGTCAGTTGGCTACACCTTC. Its protein product is CASRNTGSVGYTF.

This clonotype was recorded at least ten times. V and J are TRBV29-1 and TRBJ1-2; tentative D call: TRBD1 (5 bases). The V end lost 4 bases, the J end lost 6 bases, and 15 bases lay between the germline ends. CDR1 is SQVTM and CDR2 is ANQGSEA in the germline V gene. CDR3 length: 13 residues. As DNA, the CDR3 is TGCAGCGTTGTTGGAGGGACGATCGATGGCTACACCTTC. Its translation is CSVVGGTIDGYTF.

This clonotype was detected ten times or more. This chain connects TRBV10-3 to TRBJ2-4, with D perhaps TRBD2 (5 bases). The germline V gene encodes CDR1 ENHRY and CDR2 SYGVKD. The length of the CDR3 is 13 residues. V lost 6 bases and J lost 8, with 14 bases in between. CDR3 region: CAIRPGVGDIQYF. CDR3 sequence (DNA): TGTGCCATCAGACCCGGGGTTGGCGACATTCAGTACTTC.

This clonotype has ten or more counts. This chain's CDR3 is CASSYTGDSPLHF. CDR3 sequence (DNA): TGTGCCAGCAGTTATACAGGGGATTCACCCCTCCACTTT. V is TRBV6-5 and J is TRBJ1-6; TRBD1 matches at 7 bases. The CDR3 extends over 13 amino acids. The V segment lost 3 bases and the J segment 8 bases; nucleotides outside the gene matches: 1. Germline CDR1 is MNHEY and CDR2 is SVGAGI.

Many counts were recorded for this clonotype. The chain employs TRBV20-1 and TRBJ2-5; 13 bases are shared with TRBD2. This CDR3 has 18 residues. Germline V lookup: CDR1 DFQATT, CDR2 SNEGSKA (reference sequence). J was trimmed by 1 base and V by 5 bases; bases with no gene match: 13. The CDR3 loop reads CSAYHVGLAGTVQETQYF. CDR3 DNA: TGCAGTGCTTACCATGTGGGACTAGCGGGAACAGTCCAAGAGACCCAGTACTTC.

The rearrangement uses TRBV27 and TRBJ2-3; D not resolved. Trimming removed 5 bases from V and 8 bases from J, with 23 bases in between. This CDR3 region has 16 residues. Germline V gene data show CDR1 as MNHEY and CDR2 as SMNVEV (reference sequence). The CDR3 nucleotides read TGTGCCAGCAGTCTCGGTCCCCCTCCGCTATCGGTTACGCAGTATTTT. This gives the protein CASSLGPPPLSVTQYF.

The chain has TRBV6-5 and TRBJ2-2; D tentatively fits TRBD1 or TRBD2 (5 bases each). This CDR3 comprises 16 residues. V was pared by 0 bases and J by 5 bases, with 13 bases between. CDR1 MNHEY and CDR2 SVGAGI come from the germline V gene. CDR3 DNA sequence: TGTGCCAGCAGTTACTCGGGGAGTTGGGGGACCGGGGAGCTGTTTTTT. Translation gives CASSYSGSWGTGELFF.

This clonotype came up many times. This chain uses TRBV6-1 with TRBJ1-1; D may be TRBD1 (5 bases). This CDR3 is built from 15 residues. V gave up 4 bases and J gave up 0 bases, with 12 bases separating them. Germline CDR1 reads MNHNS; CDR2 reads SASEGT. In DNA form, the CDR3 reads TGTGCCAGCAGTGCCCCCGGGGGAATGAACACTGAAGCTTTCTTT. Its translation is CASSAPGGMNTEAFF.